What follows are 21 T cell receptor beta chains derived from one specimen sequenced in a study of cytomegalovirus exposure and HLA in healthy donors. PCR used 60 Vbeta primers and 13 Jbeta primers. The method was immunoSEQ multiplex PCR; TCRdb's version includes in-frame clones alone and lacks a portion of them. Found here are 30,000 to 40,000 clones, almost 70% of them singletons; the top ten hold around 3.9%. Sequences were obtained from PBMCs. The source is a man between 40 and 49 years old in good health and CMV-seronegative.

The table lists this clone with a few counts. V usage is TRBV5-1 and J usage is TRBJ1-2; tentative D call: TRBD1 (5 bases). This CDR3 has 12 residues. CDR1 and CDR2 (germline): SGHRS, YFSETQ. Trimming stripped 1 base from V and 9 bases from J, with 10 bases between. In nucleotides, the CDR3 is TGCGCCAGCAGCTTGACTCGGGGGAGCTACACCTTC. Encoded protein: CASSLTRGSYTF. The whole variable domain, remainder taken from reference TRBV5-1 and TRBJ1-2, is KAGVTQTPRYLIKTRGQQVTLSCSPISGHRSVSWYQQTPGQGLQFLFEYFSETQRNKGNFPGRFSGRQFSNSRSEMNVSTLELGDSALYLCASSLTRGSYTFGSGTRLTVV.

V is TRBV29-1 and J is TRBJ2-2, with 9 bases matching TRBD1. Germline-derived CDR1 and CDR2 are SQVTM and ANQGSEA. Trimming took 7 bases from V and 5 from J; bases not matched to a gene: 8. This CDR3 is 14 amino acids long. The CDR3: CSGLQGAETGELFF. The CDR3 nucleotides read TGCAGCGGGCTACAGGGGGCGGAGACCGGGGAGCTGTTTTTT.

The chain combines TRBV4-3 with TRBJ2-3; TRBD1 matches 9 bases. The CDR3 has 16 amino acids. J gave up 2 bases and V 3 bases, and 6 bases lay outside the gene matches. Germline loops: CDR1 LGHNA, CDR2 YSLEER. CDR3 sequence: CASSQGDRGDTDTQYF. For the CDR3, the DNA is TGCGCCAGCAGCCAGGGCGACAGGGGGGACACAGATACGCAGTATTTT.

Written as DNA, the CDR3 is TGTGCCAGCAGCTCAGAAGCGGCGGGGGGTGGAGATACGCAGTATTTT. Its protein is CASSSEAAGGGDTQYF. The chain carries TRBV4-2 and TRBJ2-3; 8 bases match TRBD2. Trimming cost V 5 bases and J 5 bases; bases outside gene matches: 12. The CDR3 sequence is 16 residues long. CDR1 LGHNA and CDR2 YNFKEQ come from the germline V gene.

The V and J genes are TRBV5-8 and TRBJ2-7, with a weak D call TRBD1 (6 bases). The CDR3 runs 14 residues. Per the germline V gene, CDR1 is SGHTS and CDR2 is YDEGEE. Trimming removed 4 bases from V and 0 bases from J, with 11 bases in between. As DNA, the CDR3 is TGTGCCAGCAGCCTCCGGGACACCTCCTACGAGCAGTACTTC. Protein: CASSLRDTSYEQYF. Drawing the rest from reference TRBV5-8 and TRBJ2-7, the complete variable domain is EAGVTQSPTHLIKTRGQQATLRCSPISGHTSVYWYQQALGLGLQFLLWYDEGEERNRGNFPPRFSGRQFPNYSSELNVNALELEDSALYLCASSLRDTSYEQYFGPGTRLTVT.

The J gene is TRBJ2-1, the V gene TRBV29-1, with 8 positions matching TRBD2. This CDR3 comprises 17 residues. Germline CDR1 SQVTM, CDR2 ANQGSEA. Unmatched junction bases numbered 14, after V lost 2 bases and J lost 5 bases. The CDR3, as DNA: TGCAGCGTTGAAAGAGGTCGGGCGGGGGGTTTCGACAATGAGCAGTTCTTC. It translates to CSVERGRAGGFDNEQFF.

V gene TRBV11-1 combines with J gene TRBJ1-3; the D is unclear. Germline CDR1 and CDR2: SGHAT and FQDESV (reference sequence). Trimming took off 5 bases at V and 4 bases at J, with 15 bases between the two ends. The CDR3 runs 15 residues. The CDR3 DNA reads TGTGCCAGCAGCGTGAGACGGACTCTGGGAAACACCATATATTTT. Residues: CASSVRRTLGNTIYF.

V usage is TRBV27 and J usage is TRBJ2-3; D gene ambiguous. Germline CDR1 MNHEY, CDR2 SMNVEV (reference sequence). This CDR3 region has 11 residues. V was pared by 5 bases and J by 5 bases, with 5 bases between. CDR3 coding DNA: TGTGCCAGCAGTGCCAGAGATACGCAGTATTTT. It translates to CASSARDTQYF.

This clone showed up just a few times. The V call is TRBV10-3, the J call TRBJ2-5, with 8 bases matching TRBD1. The CDR3 is 17 residues long. V gave up 0 bases and J gave up 5 bases; unmatched junction bases: 11. CDR1 and CDR2 from the germline V gene are ENHRY and SYGVKD. This CDR3 reads CAISESRTGLTTETQYF. The CDR3 bases are TGTGCCATCAGTGAGTCCAGGACAGGGCTTACTACTGAGACCCAGTACTTC.

The chain couples TRBV18 to TRBJ2-7; TRBD1 matches 9 bases. The CDR3 has 15 amino acids. V shed 3 bases and J 5 bases; nucleotides not matched to a gene: 8. Germline-derived CDR1 and CDR2 are KGHSH and LQKENI. The CDR3 region is CASSPAGDRDHEQYF. As DNA, the CDR3 is TGTGCCAGCTCACCGGCCGGGGACAGGGACCACGAGCAGTACTTC.

Here the CDR3 reads CASSLDISNYEQYF. The CDR3, as DNA: TGTGCCAGCAGCTTAGACATTTCGAACTACGAGCAGTACTTC. The chain links TRBV7-9 to TRBJ2-7; D unclear. The germline gives CDR1 SEHNR, CDR2 FQNEAQ (reference sequence). The CDR3 is made up of 14 amino acids. With 1 base removed from V and 3 bases from J, the gap between germline ends came to 10 bases.

V and J are TRBV30 and TRBJ1-2; D is perhaps TRBD1 (5 bases). The CDR3 runs 12 residues. Deletions cut 4 bases from V and 4 bases from J, with 10 bases between. Germline-derived CDR1 and CDR2 are GTSNPN and SVGIG (reference sequence). CDR3 bases: TGTGCCTGGAACTCAGGGTTCTATGGCTACACCTTC. This translates into CAWNSGFYGYTF.

The chain joins TRBV30 to TRBJ2-1; TRBD1 matches at 11 bases. V was clipped by 4 bases and J by 7 bases; unmatched bases: 6. Germline V gene sequence: CDR1 GTSNPN, CDR2 SVGIG (reference sequence). This CDR3 comprises 14 residues. CDR3 coding DNA: TGTGCCTGGAAGGACAGGGGGCATATGAATGAGCAGTTCTTC. It translates to CAWKDRGHMNEQFF.

This clone has only a few counts. The V and J genes are TRBV10-2 and TRBJ1-2; 8 nucleotides match TRBD1. There are 15 residues in the CDR3. The germline V gene encodes CDR1 WSHSY and CDR2 SAAADI. V dropped 2 bases and J dropped 6; count of bases not matched to a gene: 8. CDR3 sequence (DNA): TGCGCCAGCAGTGAGACGCGGACAGGGTACAATGGCTACACCTTC. Translating it yields CASSETRTGYNGYTF.

This sequence joins TRBV18 and TRBJ1-1; TRBD1 matches at 11 bases. V lost 3 bases, J lost 4 bases, and 10 bases stayed unmatched. CDR1 KGHSH and CDR2 LQKENI come from the germline V gene. There are 17 residues in the CDR3. The CDR3 loop is CASSPYRTGGPATEAFF. The DNA for the CDR3 is TGTGCCAGCTCACCCTACCGGACAGGGGGCCCTGCCACTGAAGCTTTCTTT.

J is TRBJ1-3 and V is TRBV9; D might be TRBD1 (6 bases). The V and J ends lost 0 bases and 1 base respectively, with 8 bases between them. CDR3 length: 15 residues. In germline, CDR1 is SGDLS, CDR2 YYNGEE. The CDR3 reads CASSVDGQSGNTIYF. The CDR3 region has the DNA TGTGCCAGCAGCGTAGACGGACAGTCTGGAAACACCATATATTTT.

The rearrangement joins TRBV29-1 to TRBJ2-3; 10 nucleotides line up with TRBD1. Looked up from germline, CDR1 is SQVTM and CDR2 is ANQGSEA. The V segment lost 6 bases and the J segment 5 bases; nucleotides outside the gene matches: 5. CDR3 length: 13 amino acids. The CDR3 sequence is CSVGTGVKDTQYF. The CDR3 bases are TGCAGCGTCGGGACAGGGGTAAAAGATACGCAGTATTTT.

V usage is TRBV9 and J usage is TRBJ1-4, with D possibly matching TRBD1 (5 bases). CDR3 size: 15 residues. The germline V gene has CDR1 SGDLS and CDR2 YYNGEE. V was trimmed by 4 bases and J by 2 bases, leaving 12 bases between them. For the CDR3, the DNA is TGTGCCAGCAGCCCCAGGCAGGGCACTAATGAAAAACTGTTTTTT. It is translated as CASSPRQGTNEKLFF.

The chain recombines TRBV5-4 with TRBJ2-2, with 12 bases lining up with TRBD2. The CDR3 is 17 residues long. V lost 3 bases to trimming and J lost 4 bases; unmatched junction nucleotides: 7. Germline V lookup: CDR1 SGHNT, CDR2 YYREEE (reference sequence). DNA for the CDR3: TGTGCCAGCAGCTCCAAGACTAGCGGGGGAACCACCGGGGAGCTGTTTTTT. Translation gives CASSSKTSGGTTGELFF.

This chain links TRBV5-6 with TRBJ1-5; tentatively, D is TRBD1 (5 bases). CDR3 length: 14 amino acids. Between the trimmed V and J ends, which lost 2 bases and 4 bases, there was a span of 10 bases. Germline assignment: CDR1 SGHDT and CDR2 YYEEEE. Here the CDR3 DNA reads TGTGCCAGCAGCTTCCAGGGATCTAATCAGCCCCAGCATTTT. It is translated as CASSFQGSNQPQHF.

The J gene is TRBJ1-2, the V gene TRBV28; D ambiguous. The CDR3 runs 13 residues. The germline V gene encodes CDR1 MDHEN and CDR2 SYDVKM. The V and J ends lost 7 bases and 4 bases respectively, with 13 bases between them. CDR3 loop: CASTSGRAYGYTF. CDR3 sequence (DNA): TGTGCCAGCACCTCTGGGAGGGCCTATGGCTACACCTTC.